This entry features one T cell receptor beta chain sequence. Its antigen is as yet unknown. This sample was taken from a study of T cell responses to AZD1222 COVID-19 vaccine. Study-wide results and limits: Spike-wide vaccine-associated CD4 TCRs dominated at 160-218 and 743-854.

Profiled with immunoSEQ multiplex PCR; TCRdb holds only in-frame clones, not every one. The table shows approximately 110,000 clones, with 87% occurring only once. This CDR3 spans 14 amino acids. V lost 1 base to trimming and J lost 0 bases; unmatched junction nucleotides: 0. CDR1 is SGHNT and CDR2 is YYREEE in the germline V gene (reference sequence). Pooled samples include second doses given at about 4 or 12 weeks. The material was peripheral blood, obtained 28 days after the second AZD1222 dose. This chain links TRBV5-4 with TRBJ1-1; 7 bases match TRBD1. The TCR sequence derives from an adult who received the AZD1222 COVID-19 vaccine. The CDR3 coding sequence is TGTGCCAGCAGCTTGCAGGGGGTGAACACTGAAGCTTTCTTT. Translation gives CASSLQGVNTEAFF.